These 2 T cell receptor beta chains came from one sample sequenced in a study of Ad26.COV2.S vaccination and SARS-CoV-2 variants. Some clones are missing from TCRdb's copy, which holds only in-frame ones; the method was immunoSEQ multiplex PCR. Seen here are approximately 500,000 clones, 87% observed once, and the top ten hold about 13%. Treatment meaning: some 20 received Ad26.COV2.S at low or high dose, single or two shots; a few received placebo; per-sample allocation not given. Sampling was performed 63 days after the first vaccine or placebo injection. The sample in question was peripheral blood, obtained in a trial of Ad26.COV2.S vaccine versus placebo. Receptors were obtained from a person between 18 and 65 years old who received the Ad26.COV2.S COVID-19 vaccine or a placebo.

In DNA, the CDR3 is TGTGCCAGCAGCTTTAGGTTGGGCAGCGCGAGCTCCTATAATTCACCCCTCCACTTT. Translated, it gives CASSFRLGSASSYNSPLHF. The chain couples TRBV7-2 to TRBJ1-6, with unresolved D. Germline V lookup: CDR1 SGHTA, CDR2 FQGNSA. CDR3 size: 19 residues. Deletions cut 3 bases from V and 0 bases from J, with 18 bases between.

The chain couples TRBV19 to TRBJ2-5, with TRBD1 matching 8 bases. Trimming at V came to 6 bases and at J to 2 bases, leaving 5 bases not matched to a gene. Germline-derived CDR1 and CDR2 are LNHDA and SQIVND (reference sequence). The CDR3 consists of 14 residues. In DNA, the CDR3 is TGTGCCAGTAGGCGAACAGGGGGGCAAGAGACCCAGTACTTC. Amino acids: CASRRTGGQETQYF.